The next 12 T cell receptor beta chains were all read from a single sample in a study of OX40 agonist ivuxolimab in advanced cancers. Data came from immunoSEQ multiplex PCR; TCRdb stores just in-frame clones and leaves some out. Of tens of thousands of clones in the sample, 88% are singletons; the top ten hold under 0.6%. Sequenced here: CD4+ or CD8+ T cells sorted from blood, sampled in a trial of the OX40 agonist ivuxolimab. Receptors were obtained from an adult with an advanced solid tumor such as melanoma, head and neck, liver or kidney cancer.

In its sample, this clone was seen once. The chain links TRBV5-1 to TRBJ1-5, with no clear D. The V end lost 2 bases, the J end lost 3 bases, and 9 bases lay between the germline ends. The CDR3 length is 14 residues. Germline-derived CDR1 and CDR2 are SGHRS and YFSETQ. The CDR3, as DNA: TGCGCCAGCAGCTTATACGGACCCAATCAGCCCCAGCATTTT. Protein: CASSLYGPNQPQHF.

The V gene is TRBV7-2, the J gene TRBJ1-3, with D tentatively TRBD1 (6 bases). This CDR3 spans 14 amino acids. The ends were cut back, 3 bases at V and 3 bases at J, with 9 bases in the middle. Germline assignment: CDR1 SGHTA and CDR2 FQGNSA. CDR3 sequence: CASSFGGLGNTIYF. The CDR3 nucleotides are TGTGCCAGCAGCTTTGGGGGGCTTGGAAACACCATATATTTT.

The rearrangement joins TRBV21-1 to TRBJ2-5; the table names TRBD1, a call not compared with the DNA. TRBV21-1 is a known pseudogene. This CDR3 comprises 16 residues. CDR3 sequence reads: CASRWGLRVGQETQYF. CDR3 DNA: TGTGCCAGCAGGTGGGGGCTAAGGGTGGGGCAAGAGACCCAGTACTTC.

The J gene is TRBJ2-3, the V gene TRBV5-1; 8 bases match TRBD2. V shed 0 bases and J 6 bases; nucleotides not matched to a gene: 12. This CDR3 is 17 amino acids long. Germline CDR1 reads SGHRS; CDR2 reads YFSETQ. CDR3 region: CASSLGTLTGGSDTQYF. CDR3 sequence (DNA): TGCGCCAGCAGCTTGGGGACCTTAACGGGGGGGTCTGATACGCAGTATTTT.

The rearrangement uses TRBV16 and TRBJ2-1; D possibly corresponds to TRBD1 (5 bases). Germline loops: CDR1 KGHSY, CDR2 FQNENV. V was trimmed by 4 bases and J by 9 bases, leaving 16 bases between them. The CDR3 is made up of 14 amino acids. This chain's CDR3 is CASSPSVGVGEQFF. The DNA for the CDR3 is TGTGCCAGCAGCCCGTCAGTAGGGGTGGGTGAGCAGTTCTTC. Based on the CDR3 plus reference TRBV16 and TRBJ2-1, the full variable domain is GEEVAQTPKHLVRGEGQKAKLYCAPIKGHSYVFWYQQVLKNEFKFLISFQNENVFDETGMPKERFSAKCLPNSPCSLEIQATKLEDSAVYFCASSPSVGVGEQFFGPGTRLTVL.

The chain joins TRBV29-1 to TRBJ1-2, with D unclear. This CDR3 spans 12 amino acids. V dropped 6 bases and J dropped 2 bases, with 10 bases sitting between them. Germline V gene lookup returns CDR1 SQVTM and CDR2 ANQGSEA. The CDR3 DNA reads as TGCAGCGTCAAGACGGGAAACTATGGCTACACCTTC. Its translation is CSVKTGNYGYTF.

The chain carries TRBV18 and TRBJ2-7, with a possible D match to TRBD1 (6 bases). The V gene's germline CDR1 is KGHSH and CDR2 LQKENI. The CDR3 is 12 amino acids. V was cut by 1 base and J by 5 bases, with 6 bases left in between. The CDR3 sequence is CASSPRDNEQYF. For the CDR3, the DNA is TGTGCCAGCTCACCACGGGACAACGAGCAGTACTTC.

As for this clone: The junction does not match germline at one end; this may be a read error. CDR3 sequence reads: CASSLGGGGGPYEQYF. The DNA for the CDR3 is TGTGCTAGCAGCTTAGGAGGGGGAGGAGGACCCTACGAGCAGTACTTC. The chain combines TRBV7-7 with TRBJ2-7; D tentatively reads TRBD1 or TRBD2 (6 bases each). CDR1 and CDR2 (germline): SSHAT, FNYEAQ (reference sequence). The CDR3 has 16 residues.

The chain has TRBV25-1 and TRBJ2-3; D may be TRBD2 (6 bases). The CDR3 loop spans 14 amino acids. Trimming took 4 bases from V and 2 from J, leaving 10 bases between them. Germline CDR1 is MGHDK and CDR2 is SYGVNS. For the CDR3, the DNA is TGTGCCAGCAGTGTGGGAGGAGCCACAGATACGCAGTATTTT. Amino acid sequence: CASSVGGATDTQYF.

V gene TRBV6-1 combines with J gene TRBJ2-5, with TRBD1 matching over 9 bases. With the DNA end fitting TRBJ2-7 better, the J assignment may be wrong. CDR1 is MNHNS, CDR2 SASEGT, per germline. The CDR3 extends over 15 amino acids. The DNA of the CDR3 is TGTGCCAGCACCCCCGGGACAGGGATCTTTTTCGAGCAGTACTTC. Its protein is CASTPGTGIFFEQYF.

V and J are TRBV6-1 and TRBJ2-3, with 9 bases that match TRBD1. This CDR3 spans 14 amino acids. Germline V gives CDR1 MNHNS, CDR2 SASEGT. V trimming: 6 bases; J trimming: 4 bases; junction bases outside the gene matches: 5. The CDR3 region has the DNA TGTGCCAGCAGCCTCGACAGGGGGTCAGATACGCAGTATTTT. Amino acid sequence: CASSLDRGSDTQYF.

This clone was detected only a few times. The chain links TRBV7-2 to TRBJ2-5; TRBD2 matches at 9 bases. The CDR3 is 14 residues long. From germline, CDR1 is SGHTA and CDR2 FQGNSA. Unmatched junction bases numbered 2, after V lost 1 base and J lost 5 bases. CDR3 DNA sequence: TGTGCCAGCAGCTTAGACGCGGGAGGGGAGACCCAGTACTTC. Protein product: CASSLDAGGETQYF. The variable domain in full, completed from reference TRBV7-2 and TRBJ2-5, reads GAGVSQSPSNKVTEKGKDVELRCDPISGHTALYWYRQSLGQGLEFLIYFQGNSAPDKSGLPSDRFSAERTGGSVSTLTIQRTQQEDSAVYLCASSLDAGGETQYFGPGTRLLVL.